This T cell receptor (beta chain) was recovered during a study of early T cells in non-severe SARS-CoV-2 infection. For the study at large: Bulk RNA taken from unsorted whole blood was sequenced, leaving chains unpaired.

TCRdb recomputed calls from the 5' RACE reads with MiXCR, one row per CDR3 protein. Of over 50,000 distinct CDR3 sequences in the sample, less than 14% are singletons; the top ten hold around 1.8%. In this sample, this clonotype turned up a few times. The ends were cut back, 3 bases at V and 6 bases at J, with 2 bases in the middle. The CDR3 runs 10 residues. Germline CDR1 reads SGDLS; CDR2 reads YYNGEE. The TCR comes from an adult who was a healthcare worker with PCR-confirmed SARS-CoV-2 infection or an uninfected control (not recorded which). The sequenced sample was whole blood. V is TRBV9 and J is TRBJ2-3; D remains unclear. CDR3 sequence: CASSGDTQYF. In DNA, the CDR3 is TGTGCCAGCAGCGGTGATACGCAGTATTTT.